These T cell receptor beta chains were read from a single sample in a study of PD-L1 blockade in urothelial cancer. The repertoire was sequenced with immunoSEQ multiplex PCR; TCRdb's copy has only in-frame clones and lacks some. The sample holds some 74,000 clones; 70% to 90% are singletons and the top ten take under 8.5%. Sequences were derived from PBMCs, sampled around atezolizumab (anti-PD-L1) treatment. Receptors were obtained from a man aged 35-49 years with urothelial cancer. CDR3s include the opening cysteine and the closing phenylalanine or tryptophan. The D gene is left open where the match is weak. Clone size is shown for a subset of rows, as once, few, many or a class of expanded clone.

CDR3	DNA	D	V	J	size
CASSLFSGFYEQYF	TGTGCCAGCAGTTTGTTCTCCGGGTTCTACGAGCAGTACTTC	-	TRBV27	TRBJ2-7	-
CASSHLPKGQVEYGYTF	TGCGCCAGCAGCCATCTCCCTAAGGGACAGGTTGAATATGGCTACACCTTC	TRBD1	TRBV4-1	TRBJ1-2	-
CATKQGVTEAFF	TGTGCCACAAAACAGGGGGTAACTGAAGCTTTCTTT	TRBD1	TRBV25-1	TRBJ1-1	few
CASSEGGGLNQPQHF	TGTGCCAGCAGTGAAGGGGGGGGGCTTAATCAGCCCCAGCATTTT	-	TRBV6-1	TRBJ1-5	many
CASSSVYQPQHF	TGTGCCAGTAGTTCGGTTTATCAGCCCCAGCATTTT	-	TRBV19	TRBJ1-5	-
CASREGVQNTEAFF	TGTGCCAGCAGAGAGGGGGTTCAGAACACTGAAGCTTTCTTT	-	TRBV28	TRBJ1-1	-
CASSSGLAGGTGELFF	TGCGCCAGCAGCTCGGGACTAGCGGGAGGTACCGGGGAGCTGTTTTTT	TRBD2	TRBV5-1	TRBJ2-2	once
CSARQGDGYTF	TGCAGCGCCCGACAGGGAGATGGCTACACCTTC	TRBD1	TRBV29-1	TRBJ1-2	-
CASSLNQGIQETQYF	TGTGCCAGCAGCTTGAATCAGGGGATCCAAGAGACCCAGTACTTC	-	TRBV5-4	TRBJ2-5	-
CASSVGRGQLNEKLFF	TGTGCCAGCAGCGTAGGTCGGGGACAGCTAAATGAAAAACTGTTTTTT	TRBD1	TRBV9	TRBJ1-4	-
CASSLNRDTEAFF	TGTGCCAGCAGCCTCAACAGGGACACTGAAGCTTTCTTT	-	TRBV6-4	TRBJ1-1	-
CASSLSAGGGIQPQHF	TGTGCCAGCAGTTTATCGGCGGGCGGGGGGATTCAGCCCCAGCATTTT	-	TRBV27	TRBJ1-5	-
CASRSASGGNTGELFF	TGCGCCAGCCGTTCGGCTAGCGGGGGAAACACCGGGGAGCTGTTTTTT	TRBD2	TRBV4-1	TRBJ2-2	-
CASLQNTEAFF	TGTGCCAGCTTACAGAACACTGAAGCTTTCTTT	-	TRBV7-2	TRBJ1-1	-
CASSQLVNSGRETQYF	TGTGCCAGCAGCCAGTTGGTTAATAGCGGGAGGGAGACCCAGTACTTC	TRBD2	TRBV11-2	TRBJ2-5	-
CASSLRRGNTEAFF	TGTGCCAGCAGTTTGAGGCGGGGGAACACTGAAGCTTTCTTT	-	TRBV28	TRBJ1-1	-
CASSLQGRDYEQYF	TGTGCCAGCAGCTTACAGGGTCGGGACTACGAGCAGTACTTC	-	TRBV5-4	TRBJ2-7	-
CASSLTSGINNEQFF	TGTGCCAGCAGCTTAACTAGCGGGATCAACAATGAGCAGTTCTTC	TRBD2	TRBV11-3	TRBJ2-1	-
CASRGTATYEQYF	TGTGCCAGCAGGGGGACAGCCACCTACGAGCAGTACTTC	TRBD1	TRBV2	TRBJ2-7	once
CASSLFRGAEQYF	TGTGCCAGCAGTTTATTTCGGGGGGCGGAGCAGTACTTC	-	TRBV27	TRBJ2-7	-
CASSRSPMVQLLYNEQFF	TGTGCCAGCAGCCGCTCCCCGATGGTCCAACTTTTATACAATGAGCAGTTCTTC	-	TRBV7-9	TRBJ2-1	-
CASSGGPGQGGTEAFF	TGTGCCAGCAGCGGGGGGCCCGGACAGGGAGGCACTGAAGCTTTCTTT	TRBD1	TRBV9	TRBJ1-1	-
CASSVGEYEQFF	TGTGCCAGCAGCGTAGGTGAGTATGAGCAGTTCTTC	-	TRBV11-3	TRBJ2-1	-
CASSYSSRHTDTQYF	TGTGCCAGCAGTTATTCTAGCAGACACACAGATACGCAGTATTTT	-	TRBV6-5	TRBJ2-3	few
CASSSQGFGAQYF	TGTGCCAGCAGCTCACAGGGGTTCGGCGCGCAGTACTTC	TRBD1	TRBV7-6	TRBJ2-7	once
CASSLKGGPRPQHF	TGTGCCAGCAGCTTAAAGGGGGGGCCACGGCCCCAGCATTTT	-	TRBV7-3	TRBJ1-5	-
CASAGRGPNGELFF	TGCGCCAGCGCGGGCAGGGGGCCCAACGGGGAGCTGTTTTTT	TRBD1	TRBV10-2	TRBJ2-2	-
CASSLGTGPYEQYF	TGTGCCAGCAGCTTAGGGACAGGGCCCTACGAGCAGTACTTC	TRBD1	TRBV7-9	TRBJ2-7	once
CASSLGGSYNEQFF	TGCGCCAGCAGCTTAGGCGGATCCTACAATGAGCAGTTCTTC	-	TRBV5-1	TRBJ2-1	once
CASSLEGGRPTGELFF	TGTGCCAGCAGCTTAGAGGGCGGGAGGCCCACCGGGGAGCTGTTTTTT	TRBD2	TRBV11-2	TRBJ2-2	-
CASSPRRGLSTGELFF	TGTGCCAGCAGCCCAAGAAGGGGACTGAGCACCGGGGAGCTGTTTTTT	-	TRBV9	TRBJ2-2	-
CSVEDSSYEQYF	TGCAGCGTTGAAGACAGTTCCTACGAGCAGTACTTC	-	TRBV29-1	TRBJ2-7	-
CASSFSSGPYEQYF	TGTGCCAGCAGTTTCTCGAGCGGCCCCTACGAGCAGTACTTC	-	TRBV6-5	TRBJ2-7	-
CASSDGSGGAYEQYF	TGTGCCAGCAGTGATGGGTCGGGAGGTGCCTACGAGCAGTACTTC	TRBD2	TRBV6-1	TRBJ2-7	-
CASSFGPYQGNTEAFF	TGTGCCAGCAGTTTCGGGCCATATCAGGGGAACACTGAAGCTTTCTTT	-	TRBV27	TRBJ1-1	once
CASSDGQRSGNTIYF	TGTGCCAGCAGTGACGGACAGCGGTCTGGAAACACCATATATTTT	-	TRBV6-6	TRBJ1-3	-
CASSLGRGAETQYF	TGTGCCAGCAGCTTGGGAAGGGGCGCGGAGACCCAGTACTTC	-	TRBV11-1	TRBJ2-5	-
CASIPGTSLSNQPQHF	TGTGCCAGTATTCCCGGGACATCACTTAGCAATCAGCCCCAGCATTTT	-	TRBV19	TRBJ1-5	-
CASSIPTGRRTDTQYF	TGTGCCAGTAGTATCCCGACAGGGAGACGCACAGATACGCAGTATTTT	TRBD1	TRBV19	TRBJ2-3	-
CASSEIGQGNTGELFF	TGTGCCAGCAGCGAAATCGGACAGGGAAACACCGGGGAGCTGTTTTTT	TRBD1	TRBV9	TRBJ2-2	-
CAIIGSEEAFF	TGTGCCATCATCGGTTCCGAGGAAGCTTTCTTT	-	TRBV28	TRBJ1-1	-
CASSEFRETQYF	TGTGCCAGCAGTGAATTTCGGGAGACCCAGTACTTC	-	TRBV25-1	TRBJ2-5	-
CASSSDRGHGDTQYF	TGTGCCAGCAGCTCGGACAGGGGGCATGGAGATACGCAGTATTTT	TRBD1	TRBV5-4	TRBJ2-3	-